This TCR beta chain is from a study of blood T cell repertoires in COVID-19. At the level of the study: Both acute and convalescent COVID-19 samples were obtained from the United States, Italy and Spain. The cDNA or gDNA used as material had been derived from T cells, B-cell-depleted T cells, or PBMCs.

This CDR3 has 16 amino acids. Germline V gives CDR1 SEHNR, CDR2 FQNEAQ (reference sequence). Unmatched junction bases numbered 10, after V lost 4 bases and J lost 5 bases. A single count supports this clone. How the authors handled the data: The assay estimated nucleated cells by amplifying reference gene primers. The table came from immunoSEQ multiplex PCR; TCRdb's copy has only in-frame clones and leaves some out. D and trimming were read from the DNA, whereas the V and J calls and clone size are those reported in that table. The repertoire holds under 75,000 clones, with approximately 91% as singletons.

The chain is built from TRBV7-9 and TRBJ2-3; 9 bases line up with TRBD1. The clonotype originates from a man in his fifties or sixties with active COVID-19. Sequencing was done on a sample of peripheral blood. CDR3 bases: TGTGCCAGCAGCTATAGTCTTACAGGGGGCGGAGATACGCAGTATTTT. This translates into CASSYSLTGGGDTQYF.